The source of this T cell receptor (beta chain) is a study of T cells in Graves' hyperthyroidism and ophthalmopathy. The germline V gene encodes CDR1 SGHDT and CDR2 YYEEEE. The CDR3 runs to 14 residues. The V gene lost 4 bases and the J gene lost 8 bases, with 18 bases spanning the gap. Amplification yielded TCR beta CDR3 regions, with RNA transcripts as the source. HTBI primers were employed in a first-round RT-PCR of the TCR CDR3. TCRdb ran MiXCR on the multiplex PCR reads and lists one entry per CDR3 protein. This sample carries roughly 500,000 distinct CDR3 sequences, about 15% of them seen once, and the ten largest clones take more than 4.5%. The hyperthyroidism patients had all been newly diagnosed, and their disease duration was under 2 months. Their ages ranged from 18 to 65 years.

The TCR comes from a woman in her thirties with Graves' hyperthyroidism that later progressed to Graves' ophthalmopathy. The rearrangement uses TRBV5-6 and TRBJ1-2; TRBD1 might be the D (5 bases). Source material: blood. CDR3 residues: CASSQGTGLKGYTF. CDR3 bases: TGTGCCAGCAGCCAAGGGACCGGGCTGAAGGGCTACACCTTC.